Listed below are T cell receptor beta chains from one sample, sequenced in a study of cytomegalovirus exposure and HLA in healthy donors. Clones were read by immunoSEQ multiplex PCR, and TCRdb kept only the in-frame ones, dropping some. Here the sample spans tens of thousands of clones, 70% to 85% being singletons. The sequenced material came from PBMCs. The origin of the receptors is a man aged 45-65 years in good health and CMV-seronegative. The CDR3 runs from the conserved cysteine through the conserved F or W. A D gene is named only where the DNA matches it firmly. Only some rows state a clone size, as once, few, many or a class for expanded clones.

TRBJ2-7	TRBV4-1	NA	TRBD2	CASSQTGGAYEQYF	TGCGCCAGCAGCCAAACGGGGGGGGCTTACGAGCAGTACTTC
TRBJ1-2	TRBV27	NA	TRBD1	CASSITGGNFGYTF	TGTGCCAGCAGCATTACAGGGGGTAATTTTGGCTACACCTTC
TRBJ2-5	TRBV18	NA	NA	CASSPRGRGEGTQYF	TGTGCCAGCTCACCACGGGGTCGCGGTGAGGGGACCCAGTACTTC
TRBJ1-6	TRBV5-1	NA	NA	CASSFQGQENSPLHF	TGCGCCAGCAGCTTTCAGGGCCAGGAGAATTCACCCCTCCACTTT
TRBJ2-3	TRBV5-1	NA	NA	CASSLDSGGTDTQYF	TGCGCCAGCAGCTTGGACTCCGGGGGCACAGATACGCAGTATTTT
TRBJ2-3	TRBV9	NA	NA	CASSVGDTDTQYF	TGTGCCAGCAGCGTAGGCGACACAGATACGCAGTATTTT
TRBJ2-1	TRBV6-5	NA	NA	CASSYGAAPYNEQFF	TGTGCCAGCAGTTACGGGGCAGCTCCCTACAATGAGCAGTTCTTC
TRBJ2-7	TRBV7-2	NA	NA	CASSHTTNYEQYF	TGTGCCAGCAGCCACACCACAAACTACGAGCAGTACTTC
TRBJ2-1	TRBV27	NA	TRBD2	CASSILAGVYNEQFF	TGTGCCAGCAGTATCCTAGCGGGGGTCTACAATGAGCAGTTCTTC
TRBJ1-2	TRBV27	NA	TRBD1	CASSFRGQDAFSYTF	TGTGCCAGCAGTTTTCGGGGACAGGACGCGTTCAGCTACACCTTC
TRBJ2-7	TRBV4-1	NA	NA	CASSAGLGGVEYF	TGCGCCAGCAGCGCCGGACTCGGCGGGGTAGAGTACTTC
TRBJ1-3	TRBV9	NA	NA	CASSVGQTSGNTIYF	TGTGCCAGCAGCGTAGGACAGACTTCTGGAAACACCATATATTTT
TRBJ2-1	TRBV27	NA	TRBD2	CASSFGLGRSEQFF	TGTGCCAGCAGTTTCGGACTAGGGAGGTCTGAGCAGTTCTTC
TRBJ1-1	TRBV27	NA	TRBD1	CASTLKPGDRGRVAFF	TGTGCCAGCACGCTTAAACCCGGGGACAGGGGGCGTGTAGCTTTCTTT
TRBJ2-7	TRBV4-2	NA	TRBD1	CASSQSPRDREREQYF	TGTGCCAGCAGCCAATCCCCCCGGGACAGGGAGCGAGAGCAGTACTTC
TRBJ1-2	TRBV5-4	once	NA	CASSLPQGTGGYTF	TGTGCCAGCAGCTTGCCGCAGGGGACGGGGGGCTACACCTTC
TRBJ2-3	TRBV28	NA	NA	CASSLVQGFTSTDTQYF	TGTGCCAGCAGTTTAGTACAGGGATTTACTAGCACAGATACGCAGTATTTT
TRBJ2-7	TRBV27	NA	NA	CASSNYYEQYF	TGTGCCAGCAGCAACTACTACGAGCAGTACTTC
TRBJ1-2	TRBV7-2	few	TRBD1	CASSLAMGQGYGYTF	TGTGCCAGCAGCTTAGCGATGGGACAGGGATATGGCTACACCTTC
TRBJ1-1	TRBV30	NA	NA	CAWSLGTAEAFF	TGTGCCTGGAGTCTTGGGACTGCTGAAGCTTTCTTT
TRBJ2-2	TRBV28	few	TRBD2	CASSEAGLETGELFF	TGTGCCAGCAGTGAAGCGGGGTTGGAGACCGGGGAGCTGTTTTTT
TRBJ2-4	TRBV15	NA	TRBD1	CATGQGATSNIQYF	TGTGCCACAGGACAGGGGGCTACGTCCAACATTCAGTACTTC
TRBJ1-1	TRBV6-6	NA	NA	CASSYGQGNTEAFF	TGTGCCAGCAGTTACGGTCAGGGAAACACTGAAGCTTTCTTT
TRBJ2-3	TRBV7-9	once	TRBD2	CASSDRTSGFDTQYF	TGTGCCAGCAGCGATAGGACTAGCGGGTTTGATACGCAGTATTTT
TRBJ2-1	TRBV6-5	NA	NA	CASSAGRNNEQFF	TGTGCCAGCAGCGCGGGCCGGAACAATGAGCAGTTCTTC
TRBJ2-7	TRBV5-5	few	TRBD2	CASSLDQEGGRHF	TGTGCCAGCAGCTTGGACCAGGAGGGCGGGAGGCACTTC
TRBJ2-1	TRBV9	NA	TRBD2	CASSVAGQREPHEQFF	TGTGCCAGCAGCGTAGCTGGCCAGCGGGAGCCCCATGAGCAGTTCTTC
TRBJ1-1	TRBV6-5	few	NA	CASSYEGRTEAFF	TGTGCCAGCAGTTACGAGGGTCGGACTGAAGCTTTCTTT
TRBJ2-5	TRBV4-1	NA	TRBD2	CASSQVGREVETQYF	TGCGCCAGCAGCCAAGTGGGGCGGGAGGTAGAGACCCAGTACTTC
TRBJ2-1	TRBV9	NA	NA	CASSVGGQGGNEQFF	TGTGCCAGCAGCGTAGGGGGCCAGGGCGGCAATGAGCAGTTCTTC
TRBJ2-1	TRBV6-5	NA	TRBD2	CASSSTSGKNEQFF	TGTGCCAGCAGCTCGACTAGCGGGAAAAATGAGCAGTTCTTC
TRBJ1-5	TRBV7-6	NA	NA	CASSFSGGPQHF	TGTGCCAGCAGCTTTTCGGGGGGACCCCAGCATTTT
TRBJ2-2	TRBV6-5	NA	NA	CASSYRDFSNTGELFF	TGTGCCAGCAGTTACCGGGACTTCTCGAACACCGGGGAGCTGTTTTTT
TRBJ2-3	TRBV5-1	NA	NA	CASSLAQRSTDTQYF	TGCGCCAGCAGCTTGGCCCAGCGCAGCACAGATACGCAGTATTTT
TRBJ1-3	TRBV6-5	NA	NA	CASSFDSKFGNTIYF	TGTGCCAGCAGTTTTGACAGTAAATTTGGAAACACCATATATTTT
TRBJ2-2	TRBV6-6	NA	TRBD1	CASSRTGAGTGELFF	TGTGCCAGCAGTAGAACAGGGGCCGGAACCGGGGAGCTGTTTTTT
TRBJ2-5	TRBV7-3	NA	NA	CASSLSFLRQETQYF	TGTGCCAGCAGCTTATCTTTCCTTCGTCAAGAGACCCAGTACTTC
TRBJ2-1	TRBV7-9	few	NA	CASSSRSYNEQFF	TGTGCCAGCAGCTCACGGTCCTACAATGAGCAGTTCTTC
TRBJ1-1	TRBV6-5	once	TRBD1	CASSRTGNTEAFF	TGTGCCAGCAGTCGGACAGGGAACACTGAAGCTTTCTTT
TRBJ2-5	TRBV2	NA	TRBD1	CAISGTGETQYF	TGTGCCATATCCGGGACAGGGGAGACCCAGTACTTC
TRBJ1-4	TRBV19	NA	NA	CASSMGAQEKLFF	TGTGCCAGTAGTATGGGGGCGCAAGAAAAACTGTTTTTT
TRBJ2-7	TRBV28	NA	NA	CASRPGLVFHEQYF	TGTGCCAGCAGGCCGGGATTAGTTTTCCACGAGCAGTACTTC
TRBJ1-4	TRBV13	NA	NA	CASSQPGGEEKLFF	TGTGCCAGCAGCCAGCCGGGTGGTGAAGAAAAACTGTTTTTT
TRBJ2-7	TRBV5-1	NA	TRBD2	CASRTLSGPYEQYF	TGCGCCAGCAGAACCCTTAGCGGGCCCTACGAGCAGTACTTC
TRBJ1-5	TRBV7-2	NA	NA	CASSLAQGSYSNQPQHF	TGTGCCAGCAGCTTAGCCCAGGGCTCCTATAGCAATCAGCCCCAGCATTTT
TRBJ1-2	TRBV7-8	few	NA	CASSLGASLAGSYTF	TGTGCCAGCAGCTTAGGGGCCTCCTTGGCGGGTAGCTACACCTTC